These 8 T cell receptor beta chains came from one sample sequenced in a study of PD-L1 blockade in urothelial cancer. Measured with immunoSEQ multiplex PCR; TCRdb has only the in-frame clones, and not every one. This sample has about 30,000 clones, with approximately 87% found just once. This material consisted of PBMCs, taken around atezolizumab (anti-PD-L1) treatment. The receptors come from a man over 45 with urothelial cancer.

The rearrangement joins TRBV30 to TRBJ2-7, with TRBD2 as a possible D gene (5 bases). This CDR3 spans 14 amino acids. The germline V gene encodes CDR1 GTSNPN and CDR2 SVGIG (reference sequence). Trimming shortened V by 2 bases and J by 0 bases, and 11 bases separated the two germline ends. CDR3 amino acids: CAWSRTLSSYEQYF. The CDR3 DNA sequence: TGTGCCTGGAGTCGGACTTTAAGCTCCTACGAGCAGTACTTC.

The chain uses TRBV28 and TRBJ2-7, with TRBD1 matching 10 bases. The V and J ends lost 2 bases and 2 bases, in that order; junction bases with no gene match: 0. The CDR3 is 14 residues long. In germline, CDR1 is MDHEN, CDR2 SYDVKM. The DNA of the CDR3 is TGTGCCAGCAGTTTAGGACAGGGGGCCTACGAGCAGTACTTC. It specifies CASSLGQGAYEQYF.

The gene calls are TRBV19 and TRBJ1-1, with D perhaps TRBD1 (6 bases). Per germline, CDR1 LNHDA and CDR2 SQIVND (reference sequence). The CDR3 totals 13 residues. V lost 6 bases and J 1 base, leaving 9 bases between the germline ends. CDR3 nucleotides: TGTGCCAGTAGAATGACAGGGAACACTGAAGCTTTCTTT. This encodes CASRMTGNTEAFF.

This rearrangement joins TRBV30 to TRBJ2-2; D possibly corresponds to TRBD1 (5 bases). Trimming shortened V by 3 bases and J by 5 bases, and 13 bases separated the two germline ends. This CDR3 is 14 amino acids long. Germline CDR1 and CDR2: GTSNPN and SVGIG (reference sequence). This chain's CDR3 is CAWRPPTGTGELFF. CDR3 bases: TGTGCCTGGAGACCCCCAACAGGTACCGGGGAGCTGTTTTTT.

This rearrangement joins TRBV30 to TRBJ1-5; 7 positions agree with TRBD1. J was trimmed by 2 bases and V by 2 bases; bases with no gene match: 6. The CDR3 is 15 amino acids. Germline CDR1 GTSNPN, CDR2 SVGIG (reference sequence). CDR3 protein: CAWSSHRGGNQPQHF. Here the CDR3 DNA reads TGTGCCTGGAGTAGCCACAGGGGAGGCAATCAGCCCCAGCATTTT.

The chain uses TRBV7-2 and TRBJ1-2; TRBD1 matches 10 bases. There are 19 residues in the CDR3. After removal of 0 bases from V and 0 bases from J, the junction contained 10 bases not matched to a gene. Germline V gives CDR1 SGHTA, CDR2 FQGNSA. CDR3: CASSLARGETGGPNYGYTF. The CDR3 DNA is TGTGCCAGCAGCTTAGCACGGGGCGAGACAGGGGGCCCTAACTATGGCTACACCTTC. Filled out from reference TRBV7-2 and TRBJ1-2, the complete variable domain reads GAGVSQSPSNKVTEKGKDVELRCDPISGHTALYWYRQSLGQGLEFLIYFQGNSAPDKSGLPSDRFSAERTGGSVSTLTIQRTQQEDSAVYLCASSLARGETGGPNYGYTFGSGTRLTVV.

The V and J genes are TRBV5-1 and TRBJ1-3; D is perhaps TRBD1 (6 bases). Trimming removed 4 bases from V and 0 bases from J, with 14 bases in between. CDR1 is SGHRS and CDR2 is YFSETQ in the germline V gene. This CDR3 comprises 16 residues. The CDR3 here is CASSRTTGSSGNTIYF. The CDR3 coding sequence is TGCGCCAGCAGCCGGACCACAGGGAGCTCTGGAAACACCATATATTTT. The complete variable domain, with remaining parts taken from reference TRBV5-1 and TRBJ1-3, reads KAGVTQTPRYLIKTRGQQVTLSCSPISGHRSVSWYQQTPGQGLQFLFEYFSETQRNKGNFPGRFSGRQFSNSRSEMNVSTLELGDSALYLCASSRTTGSSGNTIYFGEGSWLTVV.

This chain connects TRBV6-6 to TRBJ2-2, with D possibly being TRBD2 (5 bases). The germline CDR1 and CDR2 sequences are MNHNY and SVGAGI (reference sequence). Trimming removed 6 bases at V and 4 bases at J, with 12 bases between. The CDR3 totals 14 residues. In nucleotides, the CDR3 is TGTGCCAGCAGCCCTCGAGGGTCCACCGGGGAGCTGTTTTTT. It specifies CASSPRGSTGELFF.